This T cell receptor (beta chain) is from a study of beta chain features in type 1 diabetes. Study-level points and caveats: People with Type 1 diabetes carried modestly yet significantly shorter TCRB CDR3s in all four CD4+ subsets.

What was sequenced were expressed TCRB transcripts, since all of the isolated RNA had been reverse transcribed. Sequencing used immunoSEQ multiplex PCR; TCRdb keeps in-frame clones, though not all of them. Of about 190,000 clones listed, roughly 8% are singletons. Details on this clone: No antigen is known for it.

Trimming removed 3 bases at V and 2 bases at J, with 8 bases between. Germline V gene lookup returns CDR1 SGHNT and CDR2 YYREEE (reference sequence). The CDR3 is made up of 13 amino acids. The source is a woman aged 40-49 years with type 1 diabetes. Sequenced: central memory CD4+ T cells from blood. This chain connects TRBV5-4 to TRBJ1-1, with D unclear. The CDR3 is CASSSEVNTEAFF. The CDR3 DNA reads as TGTGCCAGCAGCTCTGAGGTTAACACTGAAGCTTTCTTT.